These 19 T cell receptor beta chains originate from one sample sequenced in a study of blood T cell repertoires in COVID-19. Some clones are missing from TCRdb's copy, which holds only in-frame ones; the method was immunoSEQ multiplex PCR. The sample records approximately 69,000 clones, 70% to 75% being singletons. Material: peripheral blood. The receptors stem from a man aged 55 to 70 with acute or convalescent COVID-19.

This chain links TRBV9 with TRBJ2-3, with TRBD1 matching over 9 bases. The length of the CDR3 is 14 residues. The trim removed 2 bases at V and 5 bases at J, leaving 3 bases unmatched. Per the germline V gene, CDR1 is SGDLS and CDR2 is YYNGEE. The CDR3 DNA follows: TGTGCCAGCAGCGTTACGACAGGGGGAGATACGCAGTATTTT. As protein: CASSVTTGGDTQYF.

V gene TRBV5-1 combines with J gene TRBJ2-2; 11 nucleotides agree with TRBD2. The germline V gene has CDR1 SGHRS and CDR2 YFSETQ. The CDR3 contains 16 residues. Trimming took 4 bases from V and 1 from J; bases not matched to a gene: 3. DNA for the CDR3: TGCGCCAGCAGCCCCCTAGCGGGAGGGAACACCGGGGAGCTGTTTTTT. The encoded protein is CASSPLAGGNTGELFF.

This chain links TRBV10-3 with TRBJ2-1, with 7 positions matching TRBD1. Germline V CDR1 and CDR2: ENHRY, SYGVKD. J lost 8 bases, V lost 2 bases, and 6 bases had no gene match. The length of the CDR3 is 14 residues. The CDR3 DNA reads TGTGCCATCAGTGAGACAGGGGAAGACGATGAGCAGTTCTTC. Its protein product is CAISETGEDDEQFF.

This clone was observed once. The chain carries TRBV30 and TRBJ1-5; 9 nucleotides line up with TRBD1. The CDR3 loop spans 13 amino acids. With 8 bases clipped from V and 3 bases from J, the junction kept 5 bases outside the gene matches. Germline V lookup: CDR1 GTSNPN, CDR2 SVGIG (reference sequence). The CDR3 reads CAADRGYNQPQHF. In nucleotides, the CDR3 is TGTGCCGCGGACAGGGGATACAATCAGCCCCAGCATTTT. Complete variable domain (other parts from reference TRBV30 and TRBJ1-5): SQTIHQWPATLVQPVGSPLSLECTVEGTSNPNLYWYRQAAGRGLQLLFYSVGIGQISSEVPQNLSASRPQDRQFILSSKKLLLSDSGFYLCAADRGYNQPQHFGDGTRLSIL.

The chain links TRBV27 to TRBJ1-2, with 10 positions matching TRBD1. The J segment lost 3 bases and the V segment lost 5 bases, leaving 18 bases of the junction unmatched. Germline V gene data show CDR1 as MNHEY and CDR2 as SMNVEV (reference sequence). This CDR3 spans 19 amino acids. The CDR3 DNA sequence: TGTGCCAGCAGTCCACACAGTGACAGGGGGCTACTGGGAGACTATGGCTACACCTTC. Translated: CASSPHSDRGLLGDYGYTF.

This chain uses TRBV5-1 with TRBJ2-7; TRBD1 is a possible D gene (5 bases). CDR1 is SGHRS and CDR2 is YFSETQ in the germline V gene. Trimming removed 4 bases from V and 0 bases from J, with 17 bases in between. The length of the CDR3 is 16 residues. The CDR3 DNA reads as TGCGCCAGCAGCCTAACGTCTCAGGGCAGCTCCTACGAGCAGTACTTC. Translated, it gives CASSLTSQGSSYEQYF.

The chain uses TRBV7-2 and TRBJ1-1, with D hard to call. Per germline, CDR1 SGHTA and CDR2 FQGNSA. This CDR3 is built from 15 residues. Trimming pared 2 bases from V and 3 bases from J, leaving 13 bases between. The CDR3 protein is CASSLPQEGDTEAFF. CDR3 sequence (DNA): TGTGCCAGCAGCTTACCGCAGGAGGGTGACACTGAAGCTTTCTTT.

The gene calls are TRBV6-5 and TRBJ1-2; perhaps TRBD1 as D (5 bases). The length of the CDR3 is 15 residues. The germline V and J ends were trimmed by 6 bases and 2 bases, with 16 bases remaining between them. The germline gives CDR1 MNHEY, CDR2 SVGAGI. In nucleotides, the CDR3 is TGTGCCAGCAGCCGAAACCTCGGGGGGAACTATGGCTACACCTTC. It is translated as CASSRNLGGNYGYTF.

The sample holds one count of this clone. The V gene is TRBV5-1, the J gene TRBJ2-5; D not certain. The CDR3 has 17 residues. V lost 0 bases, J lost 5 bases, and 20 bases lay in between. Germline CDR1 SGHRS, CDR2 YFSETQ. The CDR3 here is CASSLGGSSFVRETQYF. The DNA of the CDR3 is TGCGCCAGCAGCTTGGGCGGATCGTCCTTTGTTAGGGAGACCCAGTACTTC.

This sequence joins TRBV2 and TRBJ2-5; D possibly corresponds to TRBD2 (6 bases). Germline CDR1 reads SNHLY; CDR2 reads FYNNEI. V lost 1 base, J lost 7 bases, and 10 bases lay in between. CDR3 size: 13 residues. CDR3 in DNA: TGTGCCAGCAGTGAAGGCGGGGTGGGGACCCAGTACTTC. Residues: CASSEGGVGTQYF.

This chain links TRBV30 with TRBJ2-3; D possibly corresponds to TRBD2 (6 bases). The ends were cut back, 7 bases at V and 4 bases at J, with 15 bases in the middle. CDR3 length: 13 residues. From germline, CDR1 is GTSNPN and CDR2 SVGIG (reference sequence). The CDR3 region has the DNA TGTGCCTTGGAGGGTAACTTCGCAGATACGCAGTATTTT. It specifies CALEGNFADTQYF.

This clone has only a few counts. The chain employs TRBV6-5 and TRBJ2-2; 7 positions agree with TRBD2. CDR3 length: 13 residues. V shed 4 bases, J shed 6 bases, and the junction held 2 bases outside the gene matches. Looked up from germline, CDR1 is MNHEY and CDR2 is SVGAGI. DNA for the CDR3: TGTGCCAGCAGTTCCACTAGCGCCGGGGAGCTGTTTTTT. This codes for CASSSTSAGELFF.

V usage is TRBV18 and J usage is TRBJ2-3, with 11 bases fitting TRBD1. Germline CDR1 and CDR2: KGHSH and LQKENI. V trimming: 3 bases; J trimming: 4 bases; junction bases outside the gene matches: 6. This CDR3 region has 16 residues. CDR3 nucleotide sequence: TGTGCCAGCTCACCTTCCGGGACAGGGGGTTCAGATACGCAGTATTTT. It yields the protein CASSPSGTGGSDTQYF.

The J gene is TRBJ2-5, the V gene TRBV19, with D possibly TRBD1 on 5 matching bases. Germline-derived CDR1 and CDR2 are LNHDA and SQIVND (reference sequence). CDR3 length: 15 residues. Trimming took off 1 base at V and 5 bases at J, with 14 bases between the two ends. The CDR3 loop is CASSIGVQVGETQYF. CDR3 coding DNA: TGTGCCAGTAGTATAGGGGTACAGGTCGGGGAGACCCAGTACTTC.

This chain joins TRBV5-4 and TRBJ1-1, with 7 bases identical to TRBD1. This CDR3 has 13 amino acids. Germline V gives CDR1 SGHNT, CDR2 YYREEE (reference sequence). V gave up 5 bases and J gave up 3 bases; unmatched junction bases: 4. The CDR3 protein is CASSIQGHTEAFF. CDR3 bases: TGTGCCAGCAGTATACAGGGGCACACTGAAGCTTTCTTT.

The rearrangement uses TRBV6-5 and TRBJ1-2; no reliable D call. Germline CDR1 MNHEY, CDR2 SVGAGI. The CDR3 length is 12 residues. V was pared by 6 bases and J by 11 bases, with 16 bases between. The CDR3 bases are TGTGCCAGCAGCCGGGTAACAAGTGGGTACACCTTC. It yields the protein CASSRVTSGYTF.

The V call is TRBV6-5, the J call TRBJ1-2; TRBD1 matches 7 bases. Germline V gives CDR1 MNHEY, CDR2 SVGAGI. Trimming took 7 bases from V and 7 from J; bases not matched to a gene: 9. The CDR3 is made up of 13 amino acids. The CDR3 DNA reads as TGTGCCAGCATTGGAGACAGGGCTGGTGGCTACACCTTC. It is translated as CASIGDRAGGYTF.

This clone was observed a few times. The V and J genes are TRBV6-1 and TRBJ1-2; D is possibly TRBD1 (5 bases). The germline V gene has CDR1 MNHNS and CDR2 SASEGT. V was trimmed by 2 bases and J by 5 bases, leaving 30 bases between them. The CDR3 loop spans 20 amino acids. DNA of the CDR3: TGTGCCAGCAGTGAAAAGGGATACGACAGTGACACAAATTACTTTTATGGCTACACCTTC. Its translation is CASSEKGYDSDTNYFYGYTF.

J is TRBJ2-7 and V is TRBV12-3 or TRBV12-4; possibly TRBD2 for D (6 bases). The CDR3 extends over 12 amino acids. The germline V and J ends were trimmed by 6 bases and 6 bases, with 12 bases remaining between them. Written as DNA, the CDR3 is TGTGCCAGCAGCCTCCTAGCGATCGAGCAGTACTTC. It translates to CASSLLAIEQYF.